This T cell receptor (beta chain) was profiled in a study of T cell responses to AZD1222 COVID-19 vaccine. Findings and caveats of the study: Spike was spanned by vaccine-associated CD4 TCRs, which were dominant at 160-218 and 743-854.

The junction had 10 bases not matched to a gene; V was cut back by 4 bases and J by 3 bases. Germline V lookup: CDR1 LNHDA, CDR2 SQIVND (reference sequence). CDR3 length: 17 residues. The data were produced by immunoSEQ multiplex PCR, yet TCRdb's version contains in-frame clones alone and is incomplete. The profile shows more than 75,000 clones, approximately 90% of them singletons. Turning to this clone: Its antigen is unknown.

This receptor was taken from an adult in good health. The chain carries TRBV19 and TRBJ1-5; 9 bases fit TRBD1. Specimen: peripheral blood, collected on day 0 of AZD1222 vaccination. The CDR3: CASSKGTGTGINQPQHF. The CDR3 bases are TGTGCCAGTAGTAAAGGGACAGGGACAGGGATCAATCAGCCCCAGCATTTT.